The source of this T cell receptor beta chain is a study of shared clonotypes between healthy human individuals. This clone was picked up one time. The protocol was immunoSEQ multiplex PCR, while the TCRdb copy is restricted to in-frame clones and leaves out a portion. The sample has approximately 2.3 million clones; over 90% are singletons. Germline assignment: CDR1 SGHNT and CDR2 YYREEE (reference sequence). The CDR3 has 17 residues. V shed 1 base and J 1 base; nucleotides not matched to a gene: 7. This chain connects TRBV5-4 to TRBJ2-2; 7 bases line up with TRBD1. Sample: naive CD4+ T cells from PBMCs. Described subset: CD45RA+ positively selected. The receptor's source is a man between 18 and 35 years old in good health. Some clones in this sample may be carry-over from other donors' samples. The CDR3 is CASSLRGGGWNTGELFF. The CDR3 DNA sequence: TGTGCCAGCAGCTTGAGAGGGGGCGGTTGGAACACCGGGGAGCTGTTTTTT.